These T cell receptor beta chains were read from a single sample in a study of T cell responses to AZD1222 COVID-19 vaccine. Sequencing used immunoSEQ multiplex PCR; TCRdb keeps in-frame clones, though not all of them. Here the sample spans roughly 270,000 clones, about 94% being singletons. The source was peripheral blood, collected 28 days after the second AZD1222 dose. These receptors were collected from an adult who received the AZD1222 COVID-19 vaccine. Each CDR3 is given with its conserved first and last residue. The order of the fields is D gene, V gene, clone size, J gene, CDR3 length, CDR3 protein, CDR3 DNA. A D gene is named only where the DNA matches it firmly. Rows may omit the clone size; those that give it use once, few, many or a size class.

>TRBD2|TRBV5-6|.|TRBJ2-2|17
CASSFDRLAGNTGELFF
TGTGCCAGCAGCTTCGACCGACTAGCGGGTAACACCGGGGAGCTGTTTTTT
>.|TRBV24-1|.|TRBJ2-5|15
CATSDDRQDKETQYF
TGTGCCACCAGTGATGACCGACAGGACAAAGAGACCCAGTACTTC
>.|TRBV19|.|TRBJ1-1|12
CASTGDPSVAFF
TGTGCCAGTACCGGGGACCCCTCGGTGGCTTTCTTT
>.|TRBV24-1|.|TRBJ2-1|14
CATSDPRGGNEQFF
TGTGCCACCAGTGATCCCCGGGGAGGCAATGAGCAGTTCTTC
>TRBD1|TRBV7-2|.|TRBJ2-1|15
CASSLTGTEYNEQFF
TGTGCCAGCAGCTTAACCGGGACAGAGTACAATGAGCAGTTCTTC
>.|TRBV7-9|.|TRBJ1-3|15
CASSRVPRSGNTIYF
TGTGCCAGCAGCCGAGTCCCACGCTCTGGAAACACCATATATTTT
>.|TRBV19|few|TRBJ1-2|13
CASRLLRDAGYTF
TGTGCCAGTAGACTGCTAAGGGACGCTGGCTACACCTTC
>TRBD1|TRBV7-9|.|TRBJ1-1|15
CASSLVRTGGTEAFF
TGTGCCAGCAGCTTAGTCAGGACAGGGGGTACTGAAGCTTTCTTT
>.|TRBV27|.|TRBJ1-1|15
CASSSPAGVRTEAFF
TGTGCCAGCAGTTCCCCAGCAGGGGTAAGGACTGAAGCTTTCTTT
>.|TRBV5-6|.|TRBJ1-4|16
CASSQTTGTKNEKLFF
TGTGCCAGCAGCCAAACCACCGGGACGAAGAATGAAAAACTGTTTTTT
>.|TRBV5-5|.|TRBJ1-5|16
CASSPRQTDSNQPQHF
TGTGCCAGCAGCCCAAGACAGACGGACTCTAATCAGCCCCAGCATTTT
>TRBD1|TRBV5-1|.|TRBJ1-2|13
CASSSGTGNGYTF
TGCGCCAGCAGCTCCGGGACAGGGAACGGCTACACCTTC
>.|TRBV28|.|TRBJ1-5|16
CASQMGVAAVIQPQHF
TGTGCCAGCCAGATGGGGGTTGCGGCCGTGATTCAGCCCCAGCATTTT
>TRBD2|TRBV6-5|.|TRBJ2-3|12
CASLGTRDTQYF
TGTGCCAGCCTGGGGACTAGAGATACGCAGTATTTT
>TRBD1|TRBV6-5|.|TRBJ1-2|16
CASSWLPQGATYGYTF
TGTGCCAGCAGTTGGCTCCCACAGGGGGCAACCTATGGCTACACCTTC
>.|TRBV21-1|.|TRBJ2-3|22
CASSKKYTDRGALHIDTDTQYF
TGTGCCAGCAGCAAAAAATATACGGACAGGGGCGCATTACACATCGACACAGATACGCAGTATTTT
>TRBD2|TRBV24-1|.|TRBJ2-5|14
CATSPSGGVETQYF
TGTGCCACCTCCCCCTCGGGGGGGGTCGAGACCCAGTACTTC
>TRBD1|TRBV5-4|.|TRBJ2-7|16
CASSLGGQVKRGEQYF
TGTGCCAGCAGCTTGGGGGGACAGGTCAAAAGAGGCGAGCAGTACTTC
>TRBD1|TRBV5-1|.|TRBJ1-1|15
CASSLAGQGNTEAFF
TGCGCCAGCAGCTTGGCCGGACAGGGGAACACTGAAGCTTTCTTT
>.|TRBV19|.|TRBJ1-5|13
CASSIDRDQPQHF
TGTGCCAGTAGTATAGATCGTGATCAGCCCCAGCATTTT
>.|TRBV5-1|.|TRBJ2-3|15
CASSLGSGSTDTQYF
TGCGCCAGCAGCTTAGGTAGCGGAAGCACAGATACGCAGTATTTT
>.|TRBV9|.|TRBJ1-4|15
CASSVRPRDNEKLFF
TGTGCCAGCAGCGTTCGCCCCCGGGACAATGAAAAACTGTTTTTT
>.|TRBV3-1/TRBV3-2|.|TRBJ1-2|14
CASSQVGGNYGYTF
TGTGCCAGCAGCCAAGTAGGAGGGAACTATGGCTACACCTTC
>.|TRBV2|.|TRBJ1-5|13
CASSEGLIQPQHF
TGTGCCAGCAGTGAAGGCCTGATTCAGCCCCAGCATTTT
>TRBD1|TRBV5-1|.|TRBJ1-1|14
CASSLEGANTEAFF
TGCGCCAGCAGCTTGGAGGGGGCAAACACTGAAGCTTTCTTT
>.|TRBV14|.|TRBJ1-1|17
CASSQVSSQGTGTEAFF
TGTGCCAGCAGCCAAGTTTCCTCACAGGGTACCGGTACTGAAGCTTTCTTT
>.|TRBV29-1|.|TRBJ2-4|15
CSVVWRWAPKNIQYF
TGCAGCGTTGTCTGGCGCTGGGCTCCCAAAAACATTCAGTACTTC
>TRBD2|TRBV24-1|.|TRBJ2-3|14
CATSVSSGRDTQYF
TGTGCCACCAGTGTTTCTAGCGGGAGAGATACGCAGTATTTT
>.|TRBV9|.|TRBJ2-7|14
CASSVDQHPYEQYF
TGTGCCAGCAGCGTAGATCAGCACCCCTACGAGCAGTACTTC
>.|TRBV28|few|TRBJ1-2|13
CASSLGGDYGYTF
TGTGCCAGCAGCCTGGGGGGGGACTATGGCTACACCTTC
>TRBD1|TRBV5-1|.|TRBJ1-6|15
CASSPTGTGNPPLHF
TGCGCCAGCAGCCCAACCGGGACAGGAAATCCACCCCTCCACTTT